This is a list of T cell receptor beta chains from one sample in a study of a mutant IDH1 vaccine in newly diagnosed glioma. Antigens for these TCRs are unknown. TCRdb's table, derived via immunoSEQ multiplex PCR, lists solely in-frame clones and lacks some. The data show around 32,000 clones, about four fifths seen once. This specimen was PBMCs, taken from a glioma patient whose treatment included an IDH1 peptide vaccine. The receptors derive from a middle-aged man with glioma. Some clones in this sample may be carry-over from other donors' samples. The CDR3 runs from the conserved cysteine through the conserved F or W. A D gene is named only where the DNA matches it firmly. A clone size is listed for some rows: how often the clone was seen (once, few, many), or a class if it is expanded.

TGTGCCAGCAGTGAAGCAACAGGGGGACCTCAGCCCCAGCATTTT	CASSEATGGPQPQHF	TRBV6-1	TRBJ1-5	NA	TRBD1
TGTGCCAGCGCACGACAGGGAGGGAGGGATGGCTACACCTTC	CASARQGGRDGYTF	TRBV5-8	TRBJ1-2	NA	TRBD1
TGCGCCAGCAGCTTTGTGGGTAGGGTCCAAGAGACCCAGTACTTC	CASSFVGRVQETQYF	TRBV5-1	TRBJ2-5	NA	NA
TGTGCCAGTAGTATGCCCATACAGGCCACCGGGGAGCTGTTTTTT	CASSMPIQATGELFF	TRBV19	TRBJ2-2	few	NA
TGTGCCAGCAGTTTCGGGGGAGGGGATGGCTACACCTTC	CASSFGGGDGYTF	TRBV27	TRBJ1-2	NA	NA
TGCGCCAGCAGACGGACAGGGGGACTGGTCTATGGCTACACCTTC	CASRRTGGLVYGYTF	TRBV4-1	TRBJ1-2	NA	TRBD1
TGCGCCAGCAGTTGGGGGGCCGCCGAGAACACCGGGGAGCTGTTTTTT	CASSWGAAENTGELFF	TRBV4-1	TRBJ2-2	NA	NA
TGTGCCAGCAGCCTTGGACAGAACTATGGCTACACCTTC	CASSLGQNYGYTF	TRBV13	TRBJ1-2	NA	NA
TGCGCCAGCAGCTCCACCTCCCTAGCGGGGGTCCAAGAGACCCAGTACTTC	CASSSTSLAGVQETQYF	TRBV10-2	TRBJ2-5	NA	TRBD2
TGTGCCACCACCCCCTCGGGGGGCGATTCACCCCTCCACTTT	CATTPSGGDSPLHF	TRBV10-3	TRBJ1-6	NA	NA
TGTGCCACCAGCAAGGGGGGGGTCTACGAGCAGTACTTC	CATSKGGVYEQYF	TRBV15	TRBJ2-7	NA	NA
TGCGCCAGCAGCTTGGCGTGGACTAGCCACGAGAGCTCCTACAATGAGCAGTTCTTC	CASSLAWTSHESSYNEQFF	TRBV5-1	TRBJ2-1	once	TRBD2
TGTGCCAGCAGCAAAGGGGGAAGCGCCTACGAGCAGTACTTC	CASSKGGSAYEQYF	TRBV21-1	TRBJ2-7	NA	NA
TGTGCCAGTAGTCTGGACAGCCATCAGCCCCAGCATTTT	CASSLDSHQPQHF	TRBV19	TRBJ1-5	NA	NA
TGTGCCAGCAGCGTAGGGGCAGGGGATAATTCACCCCTCCACTTT	CASSVGAGDNSPLHF	TRBV9	TRBJ1-6	NA	NA
TGTGCCATCGGGGCCGCAATCCCCAGCTACGAGCAGTACTTC	CAIGAAIPSYEQYF	TRBV10-3	TRBJ2-7	NA	NA
TGTGCCAGCAGCTTAGTTTTCGGCTTGGGCTATGAGCAGTTCTTC	CASSLVFGLGYEQFF	TRBV7-8	TRBJ2-1	NA	NA
TGTGCCAGCTCAACAGGGGCCTACGAGCAGTACTTC	CASSTGAYEQYF	TRBV18	TRBJ2-7	NA	TRBD1
TGTGCCACCAGCAGAGACCAACGGGCGGAAAAACTGTTTTTT	CATSRDQRAEKLFF	TRBV15	TRBJ1-4	once	NA
TGTGCCAGCAGCTTAATGACACAGCCCGTCGGATATAATTCACCCCTCCACTTT	CASSLMTQPVGYNSPLHF	TRBV7-2	TRBJ1-6	NA	NA
TGTGCCATCCGCACAGGGGGCAACACTGAAGCTTTCTTT	CAIRTGGNTEAFF	TRBV10-3	TRBJ1-1	few	TRBD1
TGCGCCAGCAGCTTAGCAGGGGGTAACACCGGGGAGCTGTTTTTT	CASSLAGGNTGELFF	TRBV5-1	TRBJ2-2	NA	TRBD1
TGTGCCAGCAGCGCGAGGGGGGACCTTAGCACAGATACGCAGTATTTT	CASSARGDLSTDTQYF	TRBV9	TRBJ2-3	NA	NA
TGCGCCAGCAGCTTTTCATCGGCAGCGCACACAGATACGCAGTATTTT	CASSFSSAAHTDTQYF	TRBV5-1	TRBJ2-3	NA	NA
TGTGCCATTACCGGACAGGCGGGCACTGAAGCTTTCTTT	CAITGQAGTEAFF	TRBV7-9	TRBJ1-1	NA	TRBD1
TGTGCCAGTAGTATAGTGGACGGAGGCTCCTACGAGCAGTACTTC	CASSIVDGGSYEQYF	TRBV19	TRBJ2-7	NA	NA
TGTGCCAGCAGCTTTGGATCGGGCTACGAGCAGTACTTC	CASSFGSGYEQYF	TRBV7-8	TRBJ2-7	NA	NA
TGTGCCAGCAGCTTAGGGGAACTGGGTGGCTACACCTTC	CASSLGELGGYTF	TRBV7-9	TRBJ1-2	NA	NA
TGTGCCAGCAGTTCCGGGACAGGGGGCACTGAAGCTTTCTTT	CASSSGTGGTEAFF	TRBV27	TRBJ1-1	NA	TRBD1
TGTGCCAGCAGCTTGAGGGGGGCAGCCTATGGCTACACCTTC	CASSLRGAAYGYTF	TRBV5-4	TRBJ1-2	NA	NA
TGCGCCAGCAGCCTCCTAGCGGGGCACTACAATGAGCAGTTCTTC	CASSLLAGHYNEQFF	TRBV4-1	TRBJ2-1	NA	TRBD2
TGTGCCAGTCTCAAGAACACTGAAGCTTTCTTT	CASLKNTEAFF	TRBV19	TRBJ1-1	few	NA
TGCGCCAGCAGTCTTCCGACCGTGGGGGGCACTGAAGCTTTCTTT	CASSLPTVGGTEAFF	TRBV23-1	TRBJ1-1	NA	NA
TGTGCCAGCACGGGGACAGCACAGCTCAACGAGCAGTACTTC	CASTGTAQLNEQYF	TRBV2	TRBJ2-7	NA	TRBD1
TGTGCCAGCAGCTTAGACAGGGGGCCAGCCTACGAGCAGTACTTC	CASSLDRGPAYEQYF	TRBV7-6	TRBJ2-7	NA	TRBD1
TGCGCCAGCAGCCTTGGGACTAGCGGGGGCCAAGAGACCCAGTACTTC	CASSLGTSGGQETQYF	TRBV5-1	TRBJ2-5	NA	TRBD2